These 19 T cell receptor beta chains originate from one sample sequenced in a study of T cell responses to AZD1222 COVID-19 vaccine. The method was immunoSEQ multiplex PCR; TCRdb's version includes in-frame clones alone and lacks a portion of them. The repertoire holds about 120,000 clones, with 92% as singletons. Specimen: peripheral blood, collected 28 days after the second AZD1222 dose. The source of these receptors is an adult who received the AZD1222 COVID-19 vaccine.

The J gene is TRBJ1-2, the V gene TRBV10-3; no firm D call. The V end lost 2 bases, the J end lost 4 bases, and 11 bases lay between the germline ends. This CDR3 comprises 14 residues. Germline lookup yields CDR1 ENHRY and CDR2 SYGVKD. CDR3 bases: TGTGCCATCAGTGAGCCCCCTCAGCCCTATGGCTACACCTTC. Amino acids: CAISEPPQPYGYTF.

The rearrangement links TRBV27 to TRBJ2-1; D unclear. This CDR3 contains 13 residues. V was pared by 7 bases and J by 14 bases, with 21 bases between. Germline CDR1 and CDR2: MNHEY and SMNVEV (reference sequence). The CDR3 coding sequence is TGTGCCAGCACCCTTAAGGCCCCTAGGAAGGAGTTCTTC. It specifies CASTLKAPRKEFF.

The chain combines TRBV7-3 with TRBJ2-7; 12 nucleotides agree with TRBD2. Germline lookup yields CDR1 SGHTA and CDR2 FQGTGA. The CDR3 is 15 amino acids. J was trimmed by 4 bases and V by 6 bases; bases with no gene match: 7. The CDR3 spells CASSPSGRATYEQYF. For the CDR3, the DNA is TGTGCCAGCAGTCCTAGCGGGAGGGCTACATACGAGCAGTACTTC. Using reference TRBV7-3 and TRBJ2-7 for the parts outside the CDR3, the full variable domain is GAGVSQTPSNKVTEKGKYVELRCDPISGHTALYWYRQSLGQGPEFLIYFQGTGAADDSGLPNDRFFAVRPEGSVSTLKIQRTERGDSAVYLCASSPSGRATYEQYFGPGTRLTVT.

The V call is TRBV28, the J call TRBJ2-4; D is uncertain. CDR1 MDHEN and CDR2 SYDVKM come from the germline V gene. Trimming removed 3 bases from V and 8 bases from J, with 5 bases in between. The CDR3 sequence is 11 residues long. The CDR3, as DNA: TGTGCCAGCAGTTTCTCTTACATTCAGTACTTC. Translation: CASSFSYIQYF.

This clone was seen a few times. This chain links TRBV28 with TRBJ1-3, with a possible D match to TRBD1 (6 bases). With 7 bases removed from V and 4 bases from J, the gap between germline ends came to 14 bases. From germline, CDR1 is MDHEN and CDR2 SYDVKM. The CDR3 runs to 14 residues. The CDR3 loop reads CASIPGDVGNTIYF. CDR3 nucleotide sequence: TGTGCCAGCATCCCAGGGGATGTGGGAAACACCATATATTTT.

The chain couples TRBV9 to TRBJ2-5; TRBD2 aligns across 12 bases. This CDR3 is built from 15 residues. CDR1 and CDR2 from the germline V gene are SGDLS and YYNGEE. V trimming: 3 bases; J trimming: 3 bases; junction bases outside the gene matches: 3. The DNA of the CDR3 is TGTGCCAGCAGCGCCAGACTAGCGGGAGAAGAGACCCAGTACTTC. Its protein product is CASSARLAGEETQYF.

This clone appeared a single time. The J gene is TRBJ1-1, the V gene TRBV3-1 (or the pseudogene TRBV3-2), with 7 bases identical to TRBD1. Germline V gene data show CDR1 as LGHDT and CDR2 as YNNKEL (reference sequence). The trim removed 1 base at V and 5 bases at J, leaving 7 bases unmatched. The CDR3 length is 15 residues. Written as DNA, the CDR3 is TGTGCCAGCAGCCAAGTTTTAGGGGGCGAGACTGAAGCTTTCTTT. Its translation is CASSQVLGGETEAFF.

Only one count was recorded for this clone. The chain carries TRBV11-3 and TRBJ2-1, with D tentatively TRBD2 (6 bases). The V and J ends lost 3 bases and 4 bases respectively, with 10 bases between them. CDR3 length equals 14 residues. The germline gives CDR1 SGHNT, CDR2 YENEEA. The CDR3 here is CASSFGGIYNEQFF. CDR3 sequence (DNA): TGTGCCAGCAGCTTTGGGGGGATTTACAATGAGCAGTTCTTC.

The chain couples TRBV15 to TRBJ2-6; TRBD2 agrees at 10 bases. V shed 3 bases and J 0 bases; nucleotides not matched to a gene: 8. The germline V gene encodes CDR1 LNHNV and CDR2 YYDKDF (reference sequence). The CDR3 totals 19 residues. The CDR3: CATSSLTSGASSGANVLTF. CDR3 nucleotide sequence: TGTGCCACCAGCAGCCTTACTAGCGGGGCAAGCTCTGGGGCCAACGTCCTGACTTTC.

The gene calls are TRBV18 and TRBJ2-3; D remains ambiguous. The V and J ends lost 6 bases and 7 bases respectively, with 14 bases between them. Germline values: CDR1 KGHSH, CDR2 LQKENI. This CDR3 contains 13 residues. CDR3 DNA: TGTGCCAGCTCCTCTAGAGAAGGGTATACGCAGTATTTT. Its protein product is CASSSREGYTQYF. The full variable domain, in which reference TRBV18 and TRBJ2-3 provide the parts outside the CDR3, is NAGVMQNPRHLVRRRGQEARLRCSPMKGHSHVYWYRQLPEEGLKFMVYLQKENIIDESGMPKERFSAEFPKEGPSILRIQQVVRGDSAAYFCASSSREGYTQYFGPGTRLTVL.

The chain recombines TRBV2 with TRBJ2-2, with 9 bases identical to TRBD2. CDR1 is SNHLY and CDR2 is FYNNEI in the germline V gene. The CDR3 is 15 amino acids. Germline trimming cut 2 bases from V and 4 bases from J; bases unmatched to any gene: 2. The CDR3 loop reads CASSESGRITGELFF. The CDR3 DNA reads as TGTGCCAGCAGTGAAAGCGGGAGGATCACCGGGGAGCTGTTTTTT.

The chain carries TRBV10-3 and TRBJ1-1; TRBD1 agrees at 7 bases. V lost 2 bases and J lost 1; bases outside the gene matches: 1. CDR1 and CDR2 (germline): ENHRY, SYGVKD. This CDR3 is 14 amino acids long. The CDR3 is CAISEPGGNTEAFF. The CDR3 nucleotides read TGTGCCATCAGTGAGCCAGGGGGGAACACTGAAGCTTTCTTT.

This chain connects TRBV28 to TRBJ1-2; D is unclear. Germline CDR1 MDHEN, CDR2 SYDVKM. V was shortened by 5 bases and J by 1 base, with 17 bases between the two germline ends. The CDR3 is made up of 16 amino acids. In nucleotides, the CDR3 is TGTGCCAGCAGTCCCCCCGTTTTGCCCTTTAACTATGGCTACACCTTC. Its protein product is CASSPPVLPFNYGYTF.

The CDR3 here is CASSLDRPGELFF. In nucleotides, the CDR3 is TGTGCCAGCAGCTTAGACAGGCCCGGGGAGCTGTTTTTT. This chain connects TRBV13 to TRBJ2-2; possible D gene TRBD1, 5 bases. The V end lost 1 base, the J end lost 6 bases, and 6 bases lay between the germline ends. This CDR3 contains 13 residues. The germline V gene encodes CDR1 PRHDT and CDR2 FYEKMQ (reference sequence).

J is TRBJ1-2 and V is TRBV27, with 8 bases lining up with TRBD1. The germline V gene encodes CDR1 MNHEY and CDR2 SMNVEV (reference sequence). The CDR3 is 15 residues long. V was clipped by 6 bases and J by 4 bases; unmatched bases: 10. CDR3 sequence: CASRFPTGESYGYTF. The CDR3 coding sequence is TGTGCCAGCAGATTTCCGACAGGGGAGTCCTATGGCTACACCTTC.

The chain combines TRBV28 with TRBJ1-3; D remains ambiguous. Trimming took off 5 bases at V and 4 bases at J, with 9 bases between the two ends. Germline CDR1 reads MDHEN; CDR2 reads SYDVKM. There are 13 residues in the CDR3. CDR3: CASSPPGGNTIYF. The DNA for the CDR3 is TGTGCCAGCAGTCCCCCCGGGGGAAACACCATATATTTT. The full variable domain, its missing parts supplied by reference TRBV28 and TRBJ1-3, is DVKVTQSSRYLVKRTGEKVFLECVQDMDHENMFWYRQDPGLGLRLIYFSYDVKMKEKGDIPEGYSVSREKKERFSLILESASTNQTSMYLCASSPPGGNTIYFGEGSWLTVV.

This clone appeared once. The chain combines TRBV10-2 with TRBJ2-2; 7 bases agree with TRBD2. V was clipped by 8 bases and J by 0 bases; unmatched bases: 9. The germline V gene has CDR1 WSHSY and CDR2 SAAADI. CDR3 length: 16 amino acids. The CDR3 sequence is CASGRGSGTNTGELFF. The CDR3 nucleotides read TGCGCCAGCGGCCGGGGGAGCGGGACGAACACCGGGGAGCTGTTTTTT.

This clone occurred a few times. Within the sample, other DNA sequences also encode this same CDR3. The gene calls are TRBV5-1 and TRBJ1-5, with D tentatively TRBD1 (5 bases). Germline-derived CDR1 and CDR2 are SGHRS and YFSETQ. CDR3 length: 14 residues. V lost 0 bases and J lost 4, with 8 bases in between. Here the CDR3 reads CASSLGGSNQPQHF. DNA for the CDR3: TGCGCCAGCAGCTTGGGGGGGAGTAATCAGCCCCAGCATTTT.

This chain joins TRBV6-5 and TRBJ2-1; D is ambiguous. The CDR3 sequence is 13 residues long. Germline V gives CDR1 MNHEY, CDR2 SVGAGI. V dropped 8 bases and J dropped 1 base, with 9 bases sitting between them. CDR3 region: CASRDGSYNEQFF. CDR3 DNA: TGTGCCAGCCGAGACGGTTCCTACAATGAGCAGTTCTTC.